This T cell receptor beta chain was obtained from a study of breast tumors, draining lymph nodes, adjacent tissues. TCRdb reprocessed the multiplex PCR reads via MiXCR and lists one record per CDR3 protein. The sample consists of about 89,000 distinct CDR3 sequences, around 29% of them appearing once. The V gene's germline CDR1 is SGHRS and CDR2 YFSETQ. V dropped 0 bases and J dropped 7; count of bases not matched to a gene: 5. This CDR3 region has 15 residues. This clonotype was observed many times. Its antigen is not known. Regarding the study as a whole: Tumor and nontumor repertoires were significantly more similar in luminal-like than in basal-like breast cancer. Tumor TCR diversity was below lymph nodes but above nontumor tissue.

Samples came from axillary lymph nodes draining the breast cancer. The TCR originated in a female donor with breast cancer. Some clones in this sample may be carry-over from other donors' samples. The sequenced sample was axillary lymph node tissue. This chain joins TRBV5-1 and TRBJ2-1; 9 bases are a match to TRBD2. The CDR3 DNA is TGCGCCAGCAGCTTGGTACTAGCGGGCCAAAATGAGCAGTTCTTC. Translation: CASSLVLAGQNEQFF.